Below are 5 T cell receptor beta chains sequenced from a single sample in a study of shared clonotypes between healthy human individuals. The data were produced by immunoSEQ multiplex PCR, yet TCRdb's version contains in-frame clones alone and is incomplete. The sample yields over 1.4 million clones, roughly 95% seen once. Sequences were obtained from naive CD4+ T cells sorted from blood. As to subset: CD45RA+ positively selected. The receptors here all came from a man aged 30 to 39 in good health.

The chain links TRBV10-3 to TRBJ2-2; no definite D call. The ends were cut back, 3 bases at V and 0 bases at J, with 8 bases in the middle. Germline loops: CDR1 ENHRY, CDR2 SYGVKD. The CDR3 consists of 15 residues. The CDR3 nucleotides are TGTGCCATCAGTGATGCTCGTGCGAACACCGGGGAGCTGTTTTTT. Its translation is CAISDARANTGELFF.

The V call is TRBV7-9, the J call TRBJ2-5; 7 bases map to TRBD2. In germline, CDR1 is SEHNR, CDR2 FQNEAQ (reference sequence). The V and J ends lost 5 bases and 2 bases, in that order; junction bases with no gene match: 11. CDR3 length: 16 amino acids. The CDR3 DNA reads TGTGCCAGCAGCCCCTGGGTAGCGGGCCAGCAAGAGACCCAGTACTTC. It encodes CASSPWVAGQQETQYF.

V usage is TRBV11-2 and J usage is TRBJ2-7; no firm D call. Trimming stripped 0 bases from V and 2 bases from J, with 11 bases between. Per germline, CDR1 SGHAT and CDR2 FQNNGV. CDR3 length: 15 residues. CDR3 amino acids: CASSLEAGPAYEQYF. The CDR3 nucleotides are TGTGCCAGCAGCTTAGAGGCAGGACCCGCCTACGAGCAGTACTTC.

The V gene is TRBV23-1, the J gene TRBJ2-5, with a tentative D call TRBD1 (7 bases). TRBV23-1 has ORF status, its function being uncertain. Between the trimmed V and J ends, which lost 2 bases and 1 base, there was a span of 11 bases. The CDR3 has 15 residues. The CDR3 nucleotides read TGCGCCAGCAGTCAAGCGGGACAGACCCAAGAGACCCAGTACTTC. Amino acid sequence: CASSQAGQTQETQYF.

As concerns this clone: Other nucleotide sequences in the sample specify the same CDR3. The chain recombines TRBV15 with TRBJ2-1, with 7 positions matching TRBD1. Germline V gene lookup returns CDR1 LNHNV and CDR2 YYDKDF (reference sequence). Trimming removed 1 base from V and 2 bases from J; junction bases left unmatched: 2. This CDR3 has 15 amino acids. This CDR3 reads CATSRGQGTYNEQFF. CDR3 in DNA: TGTGCCACCAGCAGAGGACAGGGAACCTACAATGAGCAGTTCTTC.